This T cell receptor (beta chain) appears in the sequencing data of a study of blood T cell repertoires in COVID-19. Study as a whole: The United States, Italy and Spain were the sources of the acute and convalescent COVID-19 samples. PBMCs, B-cell-depleted T cells, or T cells were the source of the cDNA or gDNA that made up the material.

The CDR3 has 15 residues. In germline, CDR1 is LNHDA, CDR2 SQIVND (reference sequence). V lost 7 bases and J 4 bases, leaving 16 bases between the germline ends. Per the authors' pipeline: Amplification from reference gene primers served as the basis for estimated nucleated cell counts. Profiling relied on immunoSEQ multiplex PCR, and the TCRdb table lists in-frame clones only, not all of them. The DNA was the basis for D and trimming; V, J and clone size are from that table. The sample has around 200,000 clones; about 86% are singletons. This TCR was recovered from a woman aged 50 to 60 with acute or convalescent COVID-19. This sequence joins TRBV19 and TRBJ1-4; perhaps TRBD1 as D (5 bases). The sample comprised peripheral blood. For the CDR3, the DNA is TGTGCCAGTAAAAGGGTTTCAGGGCTTAATGAAAAACTGTTTTTT. Encoded protein: CASKRVSGLNEKLFF.